A selection of T cell receptor beta chains follows, all from one sample in a study of cytomegalovirus exposure and HLA in healthy donors. Sequencing was performed with immunoSEQ multiplex PCR; in TCRdb, only in-frame clones are kept and a portion is missing. The table records 150,000 to 200,000 clones, around 80% of them present only once. Material for sequencing was PBMCs. These TCRs come from a male donor in good health and CMV-seropositive. CDR3s include the opening cysteine and the closing phenylalanine or tryptophan. A D gene is named only where the DNA matches it firmly. Some rows mark clone size as missing; the rest say once, few, many or name a class of expanded clone.

TRBV5-6	13	TRBD1	TRBJ1-2	NA	CASSRGTVRGYTF	TGTGCCAGCAGCCGCGGGACAGTCCGGGGCTACACCTTC
TRBV7-2	13	NA	TRBJ2-1	NA	CASSSGPQSEQFF	TGTGCCAGCAGCTCGGGTCCGCAGTCTGAGCAGTTCTTC
TRBV9	13	NA	TRBJ2-5	NA	CASSVVGDRTQYF	TGTGCCAGCAGCGTAGTCGGAGATAGGACCCAGTACTTC
TRBV19	15	TRBD1	TRBJ1-1	NA	CASMDDRAMNTEAFF	TGTGCCAGTATGGACGACAGGGCTATGAACACTGAAGCTTTCTTT
TRBV7-2	16	NA	TRBJ1-1	NA	CASSLGRVGGSTEAFF	TGTGCCAGCAGCTTAGGGCGGGTCGGGGGATCGACTGAAGCTTTCTTT
TRBV9	16	TRBD2	TRBJ2-7	NA	CASSAKSGRESDEQYF	TGTGCCAGCAGCGCGAAGAGCGGGAGAGAGTCCGACGAGCAGTACTTC
TRBV10-1	13	TRBD1	TRBJ1-4	NA	CASSGDREEKLFF	TGCGCCAGCAGCGGCGACAGGGAAGAAAAACTGTTTTTT
TRBV29-1	15	NA	TRBJ2-3	few	CSVHDARGGTDTQYF	TGCAGCGTTCACGATGCCAGGGGGGGCACAGATACGCAGTATTTT
TRBV6-1	15	NA	TRBJ2-1	few	CASSETPGPYNEQFF	TGTGCCAGCAGTGAAACCCCAGGGCCCTACAATGAGCAGTTCTTC
TRBV11-1	16	TRBD1	TRBJ1-1	few	CATSHMGTGMNTEAFF	TGTGCCACCAGCCACATGGGGACAGGAATGAACACTGAAGCTTTCTTT
TRBV16	14	NA	TRBJ1-4	NA	CASSRQGTNEKLFF	TGTGCCAGCAGTCGCCAGGGGACTAATGAAAAACTGTTTTTT
TRBV5-1	16	TRBD1	TRBJ2-1	NA	CASSARAGQGANEQFF	TGCGCCAGCAGCGCGCGAGCGGGACAGGGGGCAAATGAGCAGTTCTTC
TRBV5-8	16	TRBD1	TRBJ1-4	NA	CASGQGSSATNEKLFF	TGTGCCAGCGGACAGGGCTCTTCCGCAACTAATGAAAAACTGTTTTTT
TRBV10-3	13	NA	TRBJ1-5	NA	CAISDGGDQPQHF	TGTGCCATCAGTGATGGTGGAGATCAGCCCCAGCATTTT
TRBV5-5	16	NA	TRBJ1-5	NA	CASSPRQVGSNQPQHF	TGTGCCAGCAGCCCTAGACAGGTTGGGAGCAATCAGCCCCAGCATTTT
TRBV4-1	16	NA	TRBJ2-7	NA	CASSEGEGRLTYEQYF	TGCGCCAGCAGCGAGGGGGAGGGGCGACTAACCTACGAGCAGTACTTC
TRBV5-6	14	NA	TRBJ2-7	NA	CASSLPGLGYEQYF	TGTGCCAGCAGCTTGCCGGGTCTTGGGTACGAGCAGTACTTC
TRBV28	11	NA	TRBJ1-4	NA	CAASRSEKLFF	TGTGCAGCGTCGAGGAGTGAAAAACTGTTTTTT
TRBV6-5	16	NA	TRBJ1-3	NA	CASSYRGLSSGNTIYF	TGTGCCAGCAGTTACCGAGGTTTAAGCTCTGGAAACACCATATATTTT
TRBV29-1	14	TRBD2	TRBJ2-7	NA	CSATTSGRALEQYF	TGCAGCGCGACGACTAGCGGGAGGGCCCTCGAGCAGTACTTC
TRBV7-6	17	TRBD2	TRBJ2-1	NA	CASSLRTSGRPYNEQFF	TGTGCCAGCAGCTTACGGACTAGCGGGAGACCCTACAATGAGCAGTTCTTC
TRBV5-1	15	TRBD1	TRBJ1-6	NA	CASSDRGQGPSPLHF	TGCGCCAGCAGCGACCGGGGACAGGGCCCTTCACCCCTCCACTTT
TRBV6-5	15	NA	TRBJ1-5	NA	CASSYDRNSNQPQHF	TGTGCCAGCAGTTACGACAGGAATAGCAATCAGCCCCAGCATTTT
TRBV29-1	13	TRBD1	TRBJ2-7	once	CSVETGTVYEQYF	TGCAGCGTTGAGACAGGGACGGTTTACGAGCAGTACTTC
TRBV15	15	NA	TRBJ2-1	NA	CATSSDSKINNEQFF	TGTGCCACCAGCAGTGACAGTAAGATCAACAATGAGCAGTTCTTC
TRBV11-2	13	TRBD1	TRBJ1-5	NA	CASSRQGDQPQHF	TGTGCCAGCAGTAGACAGGGTGATCAGCCCCAGCATTTT
TRBV6-5	14	NA	TRBJ2-7	NA	CASSSKTSIYEQYF	TGTGCCAGCAGTAGTAAGACTAGTATTTACGAGCAGTACTTC
TRBV6-1	15	TRBD1	TRBJ1-2	NA	CASSEARDRGFGYTF	TGTGCCAGCAGTGAAGCGCGGGACAGGGGATTTGGCTACACCTTC
TRBV5-6	14	NA	TRBJ2-7	NA	CASSLVALSYEQYF	TGTGCCAGCAGCTTGGTAGCCCTCTCCTACGAGCAGTACTTC
TRBV10-3	15	NA	TRBJ2-7	NA	CAISEVASVSYEQYF	TGTGCCATCTCTGAGGTAGCGTCCGTCTCCTACGAGCAGTACTTC